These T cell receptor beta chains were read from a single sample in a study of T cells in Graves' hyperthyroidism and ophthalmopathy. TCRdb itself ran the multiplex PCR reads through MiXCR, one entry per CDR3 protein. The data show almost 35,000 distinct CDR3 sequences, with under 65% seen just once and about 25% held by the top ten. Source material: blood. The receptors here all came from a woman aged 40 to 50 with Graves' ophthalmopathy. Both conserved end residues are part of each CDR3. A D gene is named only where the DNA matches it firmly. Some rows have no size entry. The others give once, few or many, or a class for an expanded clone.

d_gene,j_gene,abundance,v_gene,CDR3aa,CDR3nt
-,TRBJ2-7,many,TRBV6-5,CASSYTGLGGEQYF,TGTGCCAGCAGTTACACGGGACTGGGGGGCGAGCAGTACTTC
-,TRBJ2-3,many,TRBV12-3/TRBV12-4,CASSPGLGGLSTDTQYF,TGTGCCAGCAGTCCAGGACTGGGGGGCTTAAGCACAGATACGCAGTATTTT
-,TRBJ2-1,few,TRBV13,CASSLEGGNEQFF,TGTGCCAGCAGCTTAGAGGGGGGCAATGAGCAGTTCTTC
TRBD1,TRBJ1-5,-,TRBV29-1,CSVVEGTGDQPQHF,TGCAGCGTTGTAGAGGGGACAGGGGATCAGCCCCAGCATTTT
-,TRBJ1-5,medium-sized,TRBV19,CASKNRDGGNQPQHF,TGTGCCAGTAAAAACAGGGACGGAGGCAATCAGCCCCAGCATTTT
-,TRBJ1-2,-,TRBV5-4,CASRDGGDYGYTF,TGTGCCAGCAGGGATGGGGGAGACTATGGCTACACCTTC
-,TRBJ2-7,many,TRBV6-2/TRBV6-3,CASSPTVWVAHEQYF,TGTGCCAGCAGCCCTACGGTGTGGGTAGCTCACGAGCAGTACTTC
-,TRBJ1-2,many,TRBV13,CASSVGRRRDYGYTF,TGTGCCAGCAGCGTGGGACGCCGAAGGGACTATGGCTACACCTTC
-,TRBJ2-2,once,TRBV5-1,CASSRRAGELFF,TGCGCCAGCAGCAGGCGAGCCGGGGAGCTGTTTTTT
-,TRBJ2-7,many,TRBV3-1,CASSQDTGPYEQYF,TGTGCCAGCAGCCAGGATACAGGGCCCTACGAGCAGTACTTC
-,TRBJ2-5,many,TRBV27,CASSLSYPPRETQYF,TGTGCCAGCAGTTTATCGTATCCCCCAAGAGAGACCCAGTACTTC
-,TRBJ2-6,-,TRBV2,CASSEHGNTEAF,TGTGCCAGCAGTGAACACGGGAACACTGAAGCTTTC
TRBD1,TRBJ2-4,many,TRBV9,CASSAQGAEAKNIQYF,TGTGCCAGCAGCGCTCAGGGGGCGGAGGCCAAAAACATTCAGTACTTC
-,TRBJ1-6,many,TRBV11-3,CASSRQALNSPLHF,TGTGCCAGCAGCCGACAGGCTTTAAATTCACCCCTCCACTTT
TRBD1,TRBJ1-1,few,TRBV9,CASSPPSSGQGGTEAFF,TGTGCCAGCTCACCACCGTCATCAGGACAGGGGGGCACTGAAGCTTTCTTT
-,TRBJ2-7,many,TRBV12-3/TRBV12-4,CASSFGRISSYEQYF,TGTGCCAGCAGTTTTGGCAGAATCAGCTCCTACGAGCAGTACTTC
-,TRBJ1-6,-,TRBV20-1,CSATSLHF,TGCAGTGCTACCTCCCTCCACTTT
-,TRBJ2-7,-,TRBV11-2,CASSHGGSSYEQYF,TGTGCCAGCAGCCACGGTGGTAGCTCCTACGAGCAGTACTTC
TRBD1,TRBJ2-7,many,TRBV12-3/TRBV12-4,CASTRQGTGEQYF,TGTGCCAGCACCCGACAGGGGACGGGCGAGCAGTACTTC
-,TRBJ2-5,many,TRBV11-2,CASSWGTQETQYF,TGTGCCAGCAGCTGGGGGACACAAGAGACCCAGTACTTC
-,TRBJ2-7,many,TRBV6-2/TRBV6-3,CASSLPPRDLWGAVDEQYF,TGTGCCAGCAGCCTCCCTCCCCGCGACCTTTGGGGCGCGGTGGACGAGCAGTACTTC
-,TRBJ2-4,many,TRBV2,CASRPGHTGAKNIQYF,TGTGCCAGCAGACCTGGGCACACGGGGGCCAAAAACATTCAGTACTTC
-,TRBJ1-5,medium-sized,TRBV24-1,CATSVPNRDGNQPQHF,TGTGCCACCAGTGTCCCGAACAGGGATGGCAATCAGCCCCAGCATTTT
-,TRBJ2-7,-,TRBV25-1,CASGSSYEQYF,TGTGCCAGCGGGAGTTCCTACGAGCAGTACTTC
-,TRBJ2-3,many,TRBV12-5,CASGLVLSENTDTQYF,TGTGCTAGTGGTTTGGTACTATCGGAGAACACAGATACGCAGTATTTT
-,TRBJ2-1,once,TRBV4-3,CAGSQDGNRLNEQFF,TGCGCCGGCAGCCAAGACGGCAACCGGCTCAATGAGCAGTTCTTC
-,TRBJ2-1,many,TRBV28,CASSLYHNEQFF,TGTGCCAGCAGTTTATACCACAATGAGCAGTTCTTC
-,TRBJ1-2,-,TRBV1,CTSREDVYGYTF,TGCACCAGCAGAGAAGATGTCTATGGCTACACCTTC
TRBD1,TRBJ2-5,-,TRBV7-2,CASSLAVLGQGQYF,TGTGCCAGCAGCTTAGCTGTTTTGGGACAGGGGCAGTACTTC
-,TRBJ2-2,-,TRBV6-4,CASSHTSGELFF,TGTGCCAGCAGCCACACTAGCGGGGAGCTGTTTTTT
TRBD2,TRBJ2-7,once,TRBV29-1,CSVEPSGRADEQYF,TGCAGCGTTGAGCCTAGCGGGAGGGCAGACGAGCAGTACTTC
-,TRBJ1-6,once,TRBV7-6,CARDSFSYNSPLHF,TGTGCTAGAGACAGTTTCTCCTATAATTCACCCCTCCACTTT
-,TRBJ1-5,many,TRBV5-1,CASSLSGQGGQPQHF,TGCGCCAGCAGCTTATCGGGCCAGGGTGGTCAGCCCCAGCATTTT
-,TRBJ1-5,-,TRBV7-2,CASSSRRSTDTGQPQHF,TGTGCCAGCAGCTCCCGCAGGAGCACAGATACGGGGCAGCCCCAGCATTTT
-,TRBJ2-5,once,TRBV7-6,CASSLGGPQETQYF,TGTGCCAGCAGCTTAGGGGGCCCACAAGAGACCCAGTACTTC
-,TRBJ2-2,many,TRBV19,CASRLAVNTGELFF,TGTGCCAGCCGCCTAGCCGTTAACACCGGGGAGCTGTTTTTT
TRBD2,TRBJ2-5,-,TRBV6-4,CASTPGGETQYF,TGTGCCAGCACCCCGGGGGGAGAGACCCAGTACTTC
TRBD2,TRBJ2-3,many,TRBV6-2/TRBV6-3,CASRGAGAGTDTQYF,TGTGCCAGCAGGGGAGCGGGGGCGGGGACAGATACGCAGTATTTT
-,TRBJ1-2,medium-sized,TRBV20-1,CSAMAGYDLYGYTF,TGCAGTGCTATGGCGGGGTATGATCTCTATGGCTACACCTTC
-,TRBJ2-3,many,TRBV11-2,CASSLFRDTQYF,TGTGCCAGCAGCTTATTTAGGGATACGCAGTATTTT
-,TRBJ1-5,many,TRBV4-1,CASSRTGTDFNQPQHF,TGCGCCAGCAGCCGTACCGGGACGGATTTTAATCAGCCCCAGCATTTT
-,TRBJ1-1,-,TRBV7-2,CASSLYESGQNTEAFF,TGTGCCAGCAGCTTATATGAAAGTGGGCAGAACACTGAAGCTTTCTTT
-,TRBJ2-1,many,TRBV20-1,CSARSSFIFEQFF,TGCAGTGCTAGATCGTCCTTTATCTTTGAGCAGTTCTTC
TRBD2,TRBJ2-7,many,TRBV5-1,CASSSRPGGYEQYF,TGCGCCAGCAGCTCCAGGCCGGGGGGCTACGAGCAGTACTTC
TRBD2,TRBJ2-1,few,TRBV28,CASKGGLAGENNEQFF,TGTGCCAGCAAAGGGGGGCTAGCGGGAGAAAACAATGAGCAGTTCTTC
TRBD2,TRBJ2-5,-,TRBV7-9,CASSLPQRGRAQYF,TGTGCCAGCAGCTTACCTCAGCGGGGGAGGGCCCAGTACTTC